The rows below give T cell receptor beta chains drawn from one sample of a study of T cell repertoires in cytomegalovirus infection. Each CDR3 protein is one row after TCRdb ran MiXCR on the reads. The sample lists approximately 590,000 distinct CDR3 sequences; roughly 42% were seen once. These receptors' targets are unknown. The sample was cultured PBMCs, taken from culture after CMV antigen stimulation. The receptors were gathered from a human donor in good health (CMV status not recorded). Some clones in this sample may be carry-over from other donors' samples. Each CDR3 is given with its conserved first and last residue. The D gene is left open where the match is weak. A clone size is listed for some rows: how often the clone was seen (once, few, many), or a class if it is expanded.

d_call: NA; v_call: TRBV5-8; clone_size: NA; j_call: TRBJ2-7; cdr3_aa: CASSDTFYEQYF; cdr3_nt: TGTGCCAGCAGCGACACCTTCTACGAGCAGTACTTC
d_call: NA; v_call: TRBV5-1; clone_size: NA; j_call: TRBJ1-1; cdr3_aa: CASTPWTENTEAFF; cdr3_nt: TGCGCCAGCACCCCGTGGACGGAAAACACTGAAGCTTTCTTT
d_call: NA; v_call: TRBV4-1; clone_size: NA; j_call: TRBJ2-1; cdr3_aa: CASSQVGGDSYNEQFF; cdr3_nt: TGCGCCAGCAGCCAAGTAGGGGGGGACTCCTACAATGAGCAGTTCTTC
d_call: TRBD1; v_call: TRBV6-1; clone_size: few; j_call: TRBJ1-1; cdr3_aa: CASLQGDRNTEAFF; cdr3_nt: TGTGCCAGCTTACAGGGGGACCGGAACACTGAAGCTTTCTTT
d_call: TRBD2; v_call: TRBV6-2/TRBV6-3; clone_size: NA; j_call: TRBJ2-1; cdr3_aa: CASSYSSGLAGVNEQFF; cdr3_nt: TGTGCCAGCAGTTATTCGTCTGGACTAGCGGGAGTGAATGAGCAGTTCTTC
d_call: TRBD1; v_call: TRBV7-2; clone_size: NA; j_call: TRBJ2-5; cdr3_aa: CASSLGQPGETQYF; cdr3_nt: TGTGCCAGCAGCCTGGGACAGCCTGGGGAGACCCAGTACTTC
d_call: NA; v_call: TRBV5-6; clone_size: few; j_call: TRBJ1-5; cdr3_aa: CASSLGTGRFGQPQHF; cdr3_nt: TGTGCCAGCAGCTTGGGAACAGGGAGGTTTGGACAGCCCCAGCATTTT
d_call: NA; v_call: TRBV7-2; clone_size: NA; j_call: TRBJ1-6; cdr3_aa: CATGQSSYNSPLHF; cdr3_nt: TGTGCCACCGGACAGAGCTCCTATAATTCACCCCTCCACTTT
d_call: NA; v_call: TRBV30; clone_size: few; j_call: TRBJ2-3; cdr3_aa: CAWTRYTDTQYF; cdr3_nt: TGTGCCTGGACCCGTTACACAGATACGCAGTATTTT
d_call: NA; v_call: TRBV7-2; clone_size: NA; j_call: TRBJ1-4; cdr3_aa: CASSESSIEKLFF; cdr3_nt: TGTGCCAGCAGCGAATCATCCATAGAAAAACTGTTTTTT
d_call: TRBD1; v_call: TRBV12-3/TRBV12-4; clone_size: once; j_call: TRBJ2-7; cdr3_aa: CASSLGGQAPQKHF; cdr3_nt: TGTGCCAGCAGTTTGGGGGGACAGGCGCCACAGAAGCACTTC
d_call: TRBD2; v_call: TRBV5-6; clone_size: once; j_call: TRBJ2-1; cdr3_aa: CASWSAGTSTRGGVEQFF; cdr3_nt: TGTGCCAGTTGGAGTGCCGGGACTAGCACACGGGGCGGGGTTGAGCAGTTCTTC
d_call: TRBD2; v_call: TRBV6-2/TRBV6-3; clone_size: NA; j_call: TRBJ2-1; cdr3_aa: CASSPSGTRGEQFF; cdr3_nt: TGTGCCAGCAGTCCTAGCGGGACCAGGGGTGAGCAGTTCTTC
d_call: TRBD2; v_call: TRBV6-1; clone_size: few; j_call: TRBJ2-5; cdr3_aa: CASSDIAGSAQETQYF; cdr3_nt: TGTGCCAGCAGTGATATAGCGGGGTCGGCTCAAGAGACCCAGTACTTC
d_call: NA; v_call: TRBV11-2; clone_size: NA; j_call: TRBJ2-3; cdr3_aa: CASSLEWGRGRGTLSSTDTQYF; cdr3_nt: TGTGCCAGCAGCTTAGAATGGGGGAGGGGGCGAGGGACCCTAAGCTCCACAGATACGCAGTATTTT
d_call: NA; v_call: TRBV12-3/TRBV12-4; clone_size: NA; j_call: TRBJ2-7; cdr3_aa: CASSFLAPHSYEQYF; cdr3_nt: TGTGCCAGCAGTTTCTTAGCGCCCCACTCCTACGAGCAGTACTTC
d_call: TRBD2; v_call: TRBV7-9; clone_size: NA; j_call: TRBJ2-7; cdr3_aa: CASSSGLAPSEQYF; cdr3_nt: TGTGCCAGCAGCAGCGGACTAGCGCCATCCGAGCAGTACTTC
d_call: NA; v_call: TRBV7-9; clone_size: NA; j_call: TRBJ1-6; cdr3_aa: CASTIGGPANSPLHF; cdr3_nt: TGTGCCAGCACGATCGGCGGGCCAGCTAATTCACCCCTCCACTTT
d_call: NA; v_call: TRBV6-2/TRBV6-3; clone_size: NA; j_call: TRBJ2-1; cdr3_aa: CASSQPGSISYNEQFF; cdr3_nt: TGTGCCAGCAGCCAACCCGGGAGTATCTCCTACAATGAGCAGTTCTTC
d_call: NA; v_call: TRBV7-2; clone_size: NA; j_call: TRBJ1-2; cdr3_aa: CASSLVPGANGYTF; cdr3_nt: TGTGCCAGCAGCTTAGTACCGGGGGCAAATGGCTACACCTTC
d_call: TRBD2; v_call: TRBV7-6; clone_size: NA; j_call: TRBJ2-7; cdr3_aa: CASSLFAGGGSSYEQYF; cdr3_nt: TGTGCCAGCAGCTTATTTGCCGGCGGCGGGAGCTCCTACGAGCAGTACTTC
d_call: NA; v_call: TRBV4-2; clone_size: NA; j_call: TRBJ2-5; cdr3_aa: CASSHIDPQGGETQYF; cdr3_nt: TGTGCCAGCAGCCATATTGACCCACAGGGAGGAGAGACCCAGTACTTC
d_call: NA; v_call: TRBV7-2; clone_size: few; j_call: TRBJ2-1; cdr3_aa: CASSWGPLNEQFF; cdr3_nt: TGTGCCAGCAGCTGGGGACCCCTCAATGAGCAGTTCTTC
d_call: NA; v_call: TRBV7-2; clone_size: many; j_call: TRBJ1-5; cdr3_aa: CASSLAGGEPQHF; cdr3_nt: TGTGCCAGCAGCCTGGCGGGGGGAGAGCCCCAGCATTTT
d_call: NA; v_call: TRBV10-3; clone_size: few; j_call: TRBJ2-7; cdr3_aa: CAISDPLGSREQYF; cdr3_nt: TGTGCCATCAGTGACCCTCTCGGCAGCCGCGAGCAGTACTTC
d_call: NA; v_call: TRBV15; clone_size: NA; j_call: TRBJ2-5; cdr3_aa: CATSRDWGGRETQYF; cdr3_nt: TGTGCCACCAGCAGAGATTGGGGTGGTCGGGAGACCCAGTACTTC
d_call: NA; v_call: TRBV7-2; clone_size: NA; j_call: TRBJ1-2; cdr3_aa: CASSGSRGDYGYTF; cdr3_nt: TGTGCCAGCAGCGGCTCTAGGGGCGACTATGGCTACACCTTC
d_call: NA; v_call: TRBV18; clone_size: NA; j_call: TRBJ2-7; cdr3_aa: CASSPRRVEDIFSYEQYF; cdr3_nt: TGTGCCAGCTCACCCCGCCGGGTGGAAGACATATTCTCCTACGAGCAGTACTTC
d_call: NA; v_call: TRBV18; clone_size: NA; j_call: TRBJ2-7; cdr3_aa: CASSPKDRSFYEQYF; cdr3_nt: TGTGCCAGCTCACCAAAGGACAGATCTTTTTACGAGCAGTACTTC
d_call: NA; v_call: TRBV15; clone_size: NA; j_call: TRBJ1-5; cdr3_aa: CATSIPGSDQPQHF; cdr3_nt: TGTGCCACCAGCATCCCCGGGAGCGATCAGCCCCAGCATTTT
d_call: NA; v_call: TRBV27; clone_size: NA; j_call: TRBJ2-7; cdr3_aa: CASSRGDRREYF; cdr3_nt: TGTGCCAGCAGTCGGGGAGACAGACGGGAGTACTTC
d_call: NA; v_call: TRBV28; clone_size: few; j_call: TRBJ1-6; cdr3_aa: CARQVRSPLHF; cdr3_nt: TGTGCCAGACAGGTCCGGTCACCCCTCCACTTT